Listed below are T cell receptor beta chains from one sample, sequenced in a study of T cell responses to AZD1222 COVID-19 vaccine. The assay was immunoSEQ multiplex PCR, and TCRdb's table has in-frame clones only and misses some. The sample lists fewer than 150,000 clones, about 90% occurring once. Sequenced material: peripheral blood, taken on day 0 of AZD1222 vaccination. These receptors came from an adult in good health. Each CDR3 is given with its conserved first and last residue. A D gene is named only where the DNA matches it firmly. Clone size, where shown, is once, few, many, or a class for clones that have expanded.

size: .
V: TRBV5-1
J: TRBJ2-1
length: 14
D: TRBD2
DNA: TGCGCCAGCAGCGCTCTAGCGGGAGACAATGAGCAGTTCTTC
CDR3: CASSALAGDNEQFF

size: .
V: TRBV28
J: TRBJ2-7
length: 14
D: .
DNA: TGTGCCAGCAGTTGGACCGAGAGCTCCTACGAGCAGTACTTC
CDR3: CASSWTESSYEQYF

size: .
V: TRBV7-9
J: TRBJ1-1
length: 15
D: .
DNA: TGTGCCAGCAGCCCTACCAGGGGAATCGAGACTGAAGCTTTCTTT
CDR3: CASSPTRGIETEAFF

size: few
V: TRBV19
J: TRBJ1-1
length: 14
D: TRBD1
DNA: TGTGCCAGTTCTTTCCGGACAGGGGGCGTTGAAGCTTTCTTT
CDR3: CASSFRTGGVEAFF

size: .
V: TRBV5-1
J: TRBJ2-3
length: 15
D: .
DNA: TGCGCCAGCAGTTACTACAGGGCACGCACAGATACGCAGTATTTT
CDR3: CASSYYRARTDTQYF

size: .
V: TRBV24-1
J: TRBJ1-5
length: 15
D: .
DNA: TGTGCCACCAGTGATGGAGGGCTGGGCAATCAGCCCCAGCATTTT
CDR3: CATSDGGLGNQPQHF

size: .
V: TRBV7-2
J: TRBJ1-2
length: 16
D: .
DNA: TGTGCCAGCAGCTTAGATCCCTACAGCTCTAACTATGGCTACACCTTC
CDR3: CASSLDPYSSNYGYTF

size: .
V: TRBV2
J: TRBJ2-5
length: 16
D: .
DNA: TGTGCCAGCAGTGAGATAGGGCGGGTCGGGCCAGAGACCCAGTACTTC
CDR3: CASSEIGRVGPETQYF

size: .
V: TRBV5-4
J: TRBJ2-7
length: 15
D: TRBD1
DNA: TGTGCCAGCAGCTCCGGACAGGGGGTTTTGAACGAGCAGTACTTC
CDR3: CASSSGQGVLNEQYF

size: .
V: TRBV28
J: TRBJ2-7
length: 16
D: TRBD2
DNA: TGTGCCAGCAGAGGGCTAGCGGGAGTTCTCTCCTACGAGCAGTACTTC
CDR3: CASRGLAGVLSYEQYF

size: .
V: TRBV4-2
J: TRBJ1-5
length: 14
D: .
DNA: TGTGCCAGCAGCCAATTCGACAGGAATCAGCCCCAGCATTTT
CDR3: CASSQFDRNQPQHF

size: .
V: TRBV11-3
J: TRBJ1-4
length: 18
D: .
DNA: TGTGCCAGCAGCTTAGGGGGCACCTCGTCTGCGACTAATGAAAAACTGTTTTTT
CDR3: CASSLGGTSSATNEKLFF

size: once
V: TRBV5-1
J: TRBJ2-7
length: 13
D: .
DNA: TGCGCCAGCAGCTCGACAGCTTCCTACGAGCAGTACTTC
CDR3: CASSSTASYEQYF

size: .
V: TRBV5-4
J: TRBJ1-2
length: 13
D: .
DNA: TGTGCCAGCAGCCCGGACACCTACTATGGCTACACCTTC
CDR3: CASSPDTYYGYTF

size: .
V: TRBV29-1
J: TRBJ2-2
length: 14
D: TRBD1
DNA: TGCAGCGTAGCCGGGACAGGGGACACCGGGGAGCTGTTTTTT
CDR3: CSVAGTGDTGELFF

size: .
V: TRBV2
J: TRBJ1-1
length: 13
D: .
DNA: TGTGCCAGCAGTGAGGGGGATACGGGTGAAGCTTTCTTT
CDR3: CASSEGDTGEAFF

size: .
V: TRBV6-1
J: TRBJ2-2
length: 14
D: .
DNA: TGTGCCAGCAGTGAAGACACATACACCGGGGAGCTGTTTTTT
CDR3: CASSEDTYTGELFF

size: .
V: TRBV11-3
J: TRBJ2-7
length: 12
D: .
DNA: TGTGCCAGCAGCTTAGATTTCCGGGAGCAGTACTTC
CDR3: CASSLDFREQYF

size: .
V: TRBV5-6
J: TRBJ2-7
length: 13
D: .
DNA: TGTGCCGGCAGCTTGGGAGCTGCGGACGAGCAGTACTTC
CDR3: CAGSLGAADEQYF

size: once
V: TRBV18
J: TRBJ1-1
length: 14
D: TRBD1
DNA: TGTGCCAGCTCAGCAGGGACAGGAGACACTGAAGCTTTCTTT
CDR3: CASSAGTGDTEAFF

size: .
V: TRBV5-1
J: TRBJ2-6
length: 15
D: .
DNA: TGCGCCAGCAGCTTGGTAGAATCTGGGGCCAACGTCCTGACTTTC
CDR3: CASSLVESGANVLTF

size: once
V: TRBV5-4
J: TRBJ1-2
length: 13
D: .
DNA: TGTGCCAGCAGCGGGACAACAGACTATGGCTACACCTTC
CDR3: CASSGTTDYGYTF

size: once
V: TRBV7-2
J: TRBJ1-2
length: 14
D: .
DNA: TGTGCCAGCAGCTCACAGATCCCTAACTATGGCTACACCTTC
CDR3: CASSSQIPNYGYTF

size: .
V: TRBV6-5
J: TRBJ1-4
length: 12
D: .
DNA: TGTGCCAGCACACAGTTTAATGAAAAACTGTTTTTT
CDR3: CASTQFNEKLFF

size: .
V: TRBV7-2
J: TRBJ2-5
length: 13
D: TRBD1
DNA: TGTGCCAGCAGCGCCACCGGGACAGGGGCCCAGTACTTC
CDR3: CASSATGTGAQYF

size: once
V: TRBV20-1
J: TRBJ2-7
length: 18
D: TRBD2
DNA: TGCAGTGCTAGTCCGGGACTAGCGGATATTATTGGGGGCTACGAGCAGTACTTC
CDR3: CSASPGLADIIGGYEQYF

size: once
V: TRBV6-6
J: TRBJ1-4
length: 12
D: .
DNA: TGTGCCAGCAGTTACGCGGATGAAAAACTGTTTTTT
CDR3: CASSYADEKLFF

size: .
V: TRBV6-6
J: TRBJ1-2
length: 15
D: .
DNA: TGTGCCAGCAGTTACAATGCAGGGCCCCCCTATGGCTACACCTTC
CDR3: CASSYNAGPPYGYTF

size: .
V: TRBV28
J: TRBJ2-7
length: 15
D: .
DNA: TGTGCCAGCAGTTTTGGGGGCCAGCCGGGCTACGAGCAGTACTTC
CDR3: CASSFGGQPGYEQYF

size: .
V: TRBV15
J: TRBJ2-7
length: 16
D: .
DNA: TGTGCCACCAGCAGAGATTCCGGCTATCCCCCATACGAGCAGTACTTC
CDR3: CATSRDSGYPPYEQYF

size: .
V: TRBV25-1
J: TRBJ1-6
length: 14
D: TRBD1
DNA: TGTGCCACGCAAGACGGGACAGGGGATTCACCCCTCCACTTT
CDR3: CATQDGTGDSPLHF

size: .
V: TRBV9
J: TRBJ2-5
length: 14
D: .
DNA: TGTGCCAGCAGCGTAGGAGGGGGGGAGGGGACCCAGTACTTC
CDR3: CASSVGGGEGTQYF

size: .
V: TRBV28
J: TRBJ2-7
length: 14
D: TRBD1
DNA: TGTGCCAGCAGATCGGGACAGTCCCTCTGGGAGCAGTACTTC
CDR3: CASRSGQSLWEQYF

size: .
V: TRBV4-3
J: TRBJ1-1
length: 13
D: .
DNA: TGCGCCAGCAGCCAAACAGTATTTTCAAAAGCTTTCTTT
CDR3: CASSQTVFSKAFF

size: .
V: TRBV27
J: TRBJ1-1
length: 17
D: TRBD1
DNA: TGTGCCAGCAGTTCACAACCGGGACAGGGGTACGGCACTGAAGCTTTCTTT
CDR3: CASSSQPGQGYGTEAFF

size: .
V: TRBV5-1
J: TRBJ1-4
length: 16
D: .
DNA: TGCGCCAGCAGCCAGGGACCGATGGGAACTAATGAAAAACTGTTTTTT
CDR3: CASSQGPMGTNEKLFF

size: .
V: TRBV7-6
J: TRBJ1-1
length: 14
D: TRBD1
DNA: TGTGCCAGCAGCTTAGAGACAGGGGACACTGAAGCTTTCTTT
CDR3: CASSLETGDTEAFF

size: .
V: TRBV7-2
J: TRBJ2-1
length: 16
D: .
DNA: TGTGCCAGCGCCCGCGTGGCTTTTGGCTCCTACAATGAGCAGTTCTTC
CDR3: CASARVAFGSYNEQFF

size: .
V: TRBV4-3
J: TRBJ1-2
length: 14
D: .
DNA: TGCGCCAGCAGCCAAGATCAGGGAATCCACGGCTACACCTTC
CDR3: CASSQDQGIHGYTF

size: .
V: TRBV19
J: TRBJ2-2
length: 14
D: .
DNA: TGTGCCAGTAGTCGGCAGGGGATAGCCGGGGAGCTGTTTTTT
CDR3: CASSRQGIAGELFF

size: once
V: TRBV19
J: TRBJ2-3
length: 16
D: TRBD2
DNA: TGTGCCAGTAGTATCTGGGCCGGGGGGTTCACAGATACGCAGTATTTT
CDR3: CASSIWAGGFTDTQYF

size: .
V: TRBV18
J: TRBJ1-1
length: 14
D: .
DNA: TGTGCCAGCTCACCAACCGGGACACGGAGTGGAGCTTTCTTT
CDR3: CASSPTGTRSGAFF

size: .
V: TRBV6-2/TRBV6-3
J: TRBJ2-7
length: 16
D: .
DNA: TGTGCCAGCAGTTACGGGCCCCGGACAGCCACCTACGAGCAGTACTTC
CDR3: CASSYGPRTATYEQYF

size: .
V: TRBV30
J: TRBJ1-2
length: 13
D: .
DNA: TGTGCCTGGAGTGTACGAGGGACGGGTGGCTACACCTTC
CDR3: CAWSVRGTGGYTF

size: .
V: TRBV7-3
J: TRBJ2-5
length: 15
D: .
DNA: TGTGCCAGCAGCTCCTGGCCCGGGATTCAAGAGACCCAGTACTTC
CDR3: CASSSWPGIQETQYF

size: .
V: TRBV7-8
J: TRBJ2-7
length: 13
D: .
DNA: TGTGCCAGCAGCTTAGTCCCCTCCTACGAGCAGTACTTC
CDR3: CASSLVPSYEQYF

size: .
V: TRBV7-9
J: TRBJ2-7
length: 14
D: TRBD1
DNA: TGTGCCAGCAGCTTGGACAGGCCCCCTTGGGAGCAGTACTTC
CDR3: CASSLDRPPWEQYF

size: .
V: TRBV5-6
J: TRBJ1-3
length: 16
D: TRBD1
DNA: TGTGCCAGCAGCCCAGGACAGGGGGCAGCTGGAAACACCATATATTTT
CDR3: CASSPGQGAAGNTIYF

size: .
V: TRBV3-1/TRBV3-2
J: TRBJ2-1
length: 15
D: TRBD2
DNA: TGTGCCAGCAGCCAATGGACTAGCGGACGGAGGGAGCAGTTCTTC
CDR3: CASSQWTSGRREQFF

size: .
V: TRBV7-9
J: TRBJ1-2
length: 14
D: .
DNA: TGTGCCAGCAGCTTAGAGGGAGCTAACTATGGCTACACCTTC
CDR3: CASSLEGANYGYTF

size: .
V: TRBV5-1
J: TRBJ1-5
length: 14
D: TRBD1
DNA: TGCGCCAGCAGCTGGGACAGCCCAAATCAGCCCCAGCATTTT
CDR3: CASSWDSPNQPQHF

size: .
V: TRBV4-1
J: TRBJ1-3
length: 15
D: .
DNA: TGCGCCAGCAGCCTGGCTTTACACTCTGGAAACACCATATATTTT
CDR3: CASSLALHSGNTIYF

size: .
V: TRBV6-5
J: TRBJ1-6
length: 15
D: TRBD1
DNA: TGTGCCAGCAGTAATCTGGGACAGACAAATTCACCCCTCCACTTT
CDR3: CASSNLGQTNSPLHF

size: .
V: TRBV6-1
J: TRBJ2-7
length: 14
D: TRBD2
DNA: TGTGCCAGCAGTGAACTAGCGGGAGCCCTCGAGCAGTACTTC
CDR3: CASSELAGALEQYF

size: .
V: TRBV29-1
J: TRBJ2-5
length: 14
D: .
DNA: TGCAGCGTTGAGGACGGCCATTCAGGGACGACCCAGTACTTC
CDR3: CSVEDGHSGTTQYF